Listed below are T cell receptor beta chains from one sample, sequenced in a study of blood T cell repertoires in COVID-19. Only in-frame clones appear in the TCRdb table, and some are missing; sequencing was by immunoSEQ multiplex PCR. The table lists about 250,000 clones, 75% to 95% of them singletons. Source material: PBMCs or T cells enriched from blood (not recorded which). The receptors were sampled from a woman aged 18-29 years who had recovered from COVID-19. Each CDR3 is given with its conserved first and last residue. Each record gives: V gene, D gene, J gene, clone size, CDR3 DNA, CDR3 protein. D genes are given only for firm matches. Size is stated for part of the rows, as once, few or many counts, or as a class when the clone is expanded.

TRBV7-2	TRBD1	TRBJ1-4	NA	TGTGCCAGCAGCTTAACAGGGGCAAGGGATGAAAAACTGTTTTTT	CASSLTGARDEKLFF
TRBV2	TRBD2	TRBJ2-1	once	TGTGCCAGCAGACCCCTAGCGGGAGGGCCGGGGGAGCAGTTCTTC	CASRPLAGGPGEQFF
TRBV2	TRBD1	TRBJ1-2	NA	TGTGCCAGCAGCGGACAGGGGGACAACTATGGCTACACCTTC	CASSGQGDNYGYTF
TRBV27	TRBD2	TRBJ2-3	few	TGTGCCAGCAGTTTTGGACTAGCGGCAGATACGCAGTATTTT	CASSFGLAADTQYF
TRBV6-1	NA	TRBJ2-6	NA	TGTGCCAGCAGTGAAGTTGGACAGATCTCTGGGGCCAACGTCCTGACTTTC	CASSEVGQISGANVLTF
TRBV5-4	NA	TRBJ2-2	NA	TGTGCCAGCAGCTGGGGCGGGGAGAACGGGGAGCTGTTTTTT	CASSWGGENGELFF
TRBV5-4	NA	TRBJ2-2	few	TGTGCCACAGGGCGAACCGGGGAGCTGTTTTTT	CATGRTGELFF
TRBV5-6	NA	TRBJ1-2	once	TGTGCCAGCAGCTTGGCCGCTGAGGGAAACACAGGCTACACCTTC	CASSLAAEGNTGYTF
TRBV27	TRBD2	TRBJ2-7	NA	TGTGCCAGCAGAAGAGTAGCGGGATCCGAGCAGTACTTC	CASRRVAGSEQYF
TRBV9	TRBD1	TRBJ2-3	NA	TGTGCCAGCAGCCTTTGGACAGGTAGCACAGATACGCAGTATTTT	CASSLWTGSTDTQYF
TRBV4-1	TRBD1	TRBJ2-1	NA	TGCGCCAGCAGCCAAACCGGGACAGGGGGTCATTTCAATGAGCAGTTCTTC	CASSQTGTGGHFNEQFF
TRBV5-1	NA	TRBJ1-2	NA	TGCGCCAGCAGCCCGGACAGCTACGGCTACACCTTC	CASSPDSYGYTF
TRBV2	NA	TRBJ1-2	NA	TGTGCCAGCAGTGAAAACATCTTTAACTATGGCTACACCTTC	CASSENIFNYGYTF
TRBV7-6	TRBD1	TRBJ1-4	NA	TGTGCCAGCAGCTTAAGACAGGGGGGGGATGAAAAACTGTTTTTT	CASSLRQGGDEKLFF
TRBV28	NA	TRBJ1-4	NA	TGTGCCAGCAGTCCCACCGGGGCCGGGGCGGGGCAAAAACTGTTTTTT	CASSPTGAGAGQKLFF
TRBV6-1	TRBD1	TRBJ1-2	NA	TGTGCCAGCAGTGGCAGACAGGGGTTGTTAGACTATGGCTACACCTTC	CASSGRQGLLDYGYTF
TRBV7-2	NA	TRBJ2-3	NA	TGTGCCAGCAGCCCTATGCCTAGCGCAGATACGCAGTATTTT	CASSPMPSADTQYF
TRBV7-2	NA	TRBJ2-3	NA	TGTGCCAGCAGCTTAGCTTGGCCACACCCGCCGCCAGATACGCAGTATTTT	CASSLAWPHPPPDTQYF
TRBV5-5	NA	TRBJ1-1	NA	TGTGCCAGCAGCTTGTCGACAACGAACACTGAAGCTTTCTTT	CASSLSTTNTEAFF
TRBV27	NA	TRBJ2-1	NA	TGTGCCAGCAGTTCCAGATTCTCCTACAATGAGCAGTTCTTC	CASSSRFSYNEQFF
TRBV11-2	TRBD2	TRBJ2-5	NA	TGTGCCAGCAGCTCCTTAGCGGGAGGGGGTTATGGGACCCAGTACTTC	CASSSLAGGGYGTQYF
TRBV4-1	NA	TRBJ1-6	NA	TGCGCCAGCAGCCGGGGGCGCGAGGGTCTCTATAATTCACCCCTCCACTTT	CASSRGREGLYNSPLHF
TRBV23-1	TRBD1	TRBJ2-7	NA	TGCGCCACGACGCAGACAGGGTGGTACTCCTACGAGCAGTACTTC	CATTQTGWYSYEQYF
TRBV9	NA	TRBJ2-7	NA	TGTGCCAGCAGCCTCGGGTGGTCGGGAGACTACGAGCAGTACTTC	CASSLGWSGDYEQYF
TRBV5-8	TRBD1	TRBJ2-2	NA	TGTGCCAGCAGGATACAGGGGGCTGACGGGGAGCTGTTTTTT	CASRIQGADGELFF
TRBV3-1/TRBV3-2	TRBD2	TRBJ2-2	NA	TGTGCCAGCAGCCAAGATCCCCCTGGACTAGCGGGGGGGGCCGGGGAGCTGTTTTTT	CASSQDPPGLAGGAGELFF
TRBV20-1	TRBD1	TRBJ1-2	NA	TGCAGTGCTACTGACAGGGTCAGGGGCGCCCTTCTGGGCTACACCTTC	CSATDRVRGALLGYTF
TRBV5-1	NA	TRBJ1-1	NA	TGCGCCAGCAGCGTCAGGGTTCCCAACACTGAAGCTTTCTTT	CASSVRVPNTEAFF
TRBV27	TRBD1	TRBJ2-7	NA	TGTGCCAGCAGTCCGACGACAGGGGGGTCCGAGCAGTACTTC	CASSPTTGGSEQYF
TRBV6-5	NA	TRBJ1-1	NA	TGTGCCAGCAGTTACGATGCGAGGTCGAACACTGAAGCTTTCTTT	CASSYDARSNTEAFF
TRBV4-3	NA	TRBJ2-5	NA	TGCGCCAGCAGCCAAGACCTCGCGGGACGAGGGGAGACCCAGTACTTC	CASSQDLAGRGETQYF
TRBV7-3	TRBD1	TRBJ2-2	NA	TGTGCCAGCAGCTTACGGTCCAGGGGGCGACCCGGGGAGCTGTTTTTT	CASSLRSRGRPGELFF
TRBV9	NA	TRBJ2-6	NA	TGTGCCAGCAGCGCATCCGGAGGGGCCGGGGCCAACGTCCTGACTTTC	CASSASGGAGANVLTF
TRBV2	NA	TRBJ1-1	NA	TGTGCCAGCAGACAATTAGACATCCGGAACACTGAAGCTTTCTTT	CASRQLDIRNTEAFF
TRBV18	NA	TRBJ1-6	once	TGTGCCAGCTCACCAGTTCGGGGGTACACCTCCTTCTCACCCCTCCACTTT	CASSPVRGYTSFSPLHF
TRBV19	TRBD1	TRBJ1-1	few	TGTGCCAGTAGTACTACAGGGGGAAAAGAAGCTTTCTTT	CASSTTGGKEAFF
TRBV3-1/TRBV3-2	NA	TRBJ2-1	NA	TGTGCCAGCAGCCAAGATCCTGGACGGGGGCAGTTCTTC	CASSQDPGRGQFF
TRBV2	NA	TRBJ1-5	NA	TGTGCCAGCAGTGGCCAACAGGGAATTCAGCCCCAGCATTTT	CASSGQQGIQPQHF
TRBV18	NA	TRBJ2-3	NA	TGTGCCAGCTCACCACCACAGCCCCTTAGCACAGATACGCAGTATTTT	CASSPPQPLSTDTQYF
TRBV5-1	TRBD2	TRBJ2-4	NA	TGCGCCAGCAGCCCGGGGGGTTCCAAAAACATTCAGTACTTC	CASSPGGSKNIQYF
TRBV3-1/TRBV3-2	TRBD1	TRBJ2-3	NA	TGTGCCAGCGATAGTACAGGGGGGATAGATACGCAGTATTTT	CASDSTGGIDTQYF
TRBV21-1	NA	TRBJ1-2	NA	TGTGCCAGCAGCAACTCCCGAAGACAGGGACGAGGGGGGGGCTACACCTTC	CASSNSRRQGRGGGYTF
TRBV5-4	TRBD2	TRBJ2-1	NA	TGTGCCAGCAGCTTAATGGCGGGAGGTTACAATGAGCAGTTCTTC	CASSLMAGGYNEQFF